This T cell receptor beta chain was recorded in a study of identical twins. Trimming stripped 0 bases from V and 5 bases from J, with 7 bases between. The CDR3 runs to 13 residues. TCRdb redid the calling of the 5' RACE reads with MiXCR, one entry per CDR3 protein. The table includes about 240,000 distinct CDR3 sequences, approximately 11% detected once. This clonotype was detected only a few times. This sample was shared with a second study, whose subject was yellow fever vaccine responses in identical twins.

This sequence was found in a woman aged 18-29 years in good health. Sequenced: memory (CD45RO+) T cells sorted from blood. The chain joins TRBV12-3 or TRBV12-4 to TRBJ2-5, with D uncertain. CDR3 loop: CASSLAGMETQYF. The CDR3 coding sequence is TGTGCCAGCAGTTTAGCAGGGATGGAGACCCAGTACTTC.